This T cell receptor (beta chain) was retrieved from a study of T cell responses to AZD1222 COVID-19 vaccine. On the study more broadly: The analysis combined second doses at about 4 or about 12 weeks.

Comment on this clone: Its cognate antigen is unknown.

Study outcomes and limitations: Researchers took repertoire samples only after the peak T cell response had come.

The V end was cut by 3 bases, the J end by 0 bases, with 6 bases between. The germline V gene has CDR1 LGHDT and CDR2 YNNKEL (reference sequence). This CDR3 has 14 residues. Assay used: immunoSEQ multiplex PCR; TCRdb lists only in-frame clones, some missing. Counted here are approximately 70,000 clones, roughly 82% occurring once; the ten biggest clones make up 5% to 6%. The sample here was peripheral blood, taken on day 0 of AZD1222 vaccination. This chain links TRBV3-1 (or the pseudogene TRBV3-2) with TRBJ1-3, with D possibly being TRBD1 (5 bases). The receptor was isolated from an adult in good health. CDR3 sequence reads: CASSQDNSGNTIYF. DNA for the CDR3: TGTGCCAGCAGCCAGGACAACTCTGGAAACACCATATATTTT.